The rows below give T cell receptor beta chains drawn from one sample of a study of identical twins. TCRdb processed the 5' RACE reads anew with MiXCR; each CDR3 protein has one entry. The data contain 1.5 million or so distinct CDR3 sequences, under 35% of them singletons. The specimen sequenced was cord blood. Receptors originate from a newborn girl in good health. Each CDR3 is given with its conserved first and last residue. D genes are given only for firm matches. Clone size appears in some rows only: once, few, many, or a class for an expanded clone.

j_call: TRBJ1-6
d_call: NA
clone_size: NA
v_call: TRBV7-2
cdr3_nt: TGTGCCAGCAGTCTCAGGGAAATGGGTTCACCCCTCCACTTT
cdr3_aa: CASSLREMGSPLHF

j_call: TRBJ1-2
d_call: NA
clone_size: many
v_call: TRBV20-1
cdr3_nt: TGCAGTGCTAGCAATACTAACTATGGCTACACCTTC
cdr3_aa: CSASNTNYGYTF

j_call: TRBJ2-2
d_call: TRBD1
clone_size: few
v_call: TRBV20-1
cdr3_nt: TGCAGTCTGGACAGGCCTAACACCGGGGAGCTGTTTTTT
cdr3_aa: CSLDRPNTGELFF

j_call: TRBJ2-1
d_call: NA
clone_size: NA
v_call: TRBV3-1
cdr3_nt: TGTGCCAGCAACCAAGATACGAGCAGCGCCTACAATGAGCAGTTCTTC
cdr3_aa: CASNQDTSSAYNEQFF

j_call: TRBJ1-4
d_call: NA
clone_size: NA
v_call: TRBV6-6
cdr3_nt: TGTGCCAGCAGTTCCCCGGACCCTACCTCAACTAATGAAAAACTGTTTTTT
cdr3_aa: CASSSPDPTSTNEKLFF

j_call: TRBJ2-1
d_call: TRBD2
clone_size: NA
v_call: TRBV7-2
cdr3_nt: TGTGCCAGCAGCCCTAGTTTTAGCGGGAGCTACAATGAGCAGTTCTTC
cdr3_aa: CASSPSFSGSYNEQFF

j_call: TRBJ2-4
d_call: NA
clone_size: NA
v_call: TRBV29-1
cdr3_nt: TGCAGCGTTGAAGAGACAAGGGGACCTAAAAACATTCAGTACTTC
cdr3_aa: CSVEETRGPKNIQYF

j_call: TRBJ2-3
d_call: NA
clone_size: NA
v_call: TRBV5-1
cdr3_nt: TGCGCCAGCAGCTTGGAAGGGGAATCAGATACGCAGTATTTT
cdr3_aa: CASSLEGESDTQYF

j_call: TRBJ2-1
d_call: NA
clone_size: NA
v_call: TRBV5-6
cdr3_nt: TGTGCCAGCAGCCCGGCGGGGGCGGCGGATTCCTACAATGAGCAGTTCTTC
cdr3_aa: CASSPAGAADSYNEQFF

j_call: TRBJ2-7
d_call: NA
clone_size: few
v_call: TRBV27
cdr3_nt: TGTGCCAGCAGTTTCAGCGCAAACTACGAGCAGTACTTC
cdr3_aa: CASSFSANYEQYF

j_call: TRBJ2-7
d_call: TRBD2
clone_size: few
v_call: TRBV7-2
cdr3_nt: TGTGCCAGCAGCTTATCCCGGACTAGCGGTCGTTCTACCTACGAGCAGTACTTC
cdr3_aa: CASSLSRTSGRSTYEQYF

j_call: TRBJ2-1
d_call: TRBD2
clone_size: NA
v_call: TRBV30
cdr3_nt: TGTGCCTGGAGGAGTTTGGGGGGGGATGAGCAGTTCTTC
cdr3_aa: CAWRSLGGDEQFF

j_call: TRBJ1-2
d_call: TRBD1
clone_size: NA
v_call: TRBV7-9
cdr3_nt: TGTGCCAGCAGCGAGACAGGGCCAAATGGCTACACCTTC
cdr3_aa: CASSETGPNGYTF

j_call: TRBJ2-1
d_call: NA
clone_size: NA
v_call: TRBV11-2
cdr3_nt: TGTGCCAGCAGCTTAGATCAGGGAGTCCTACTGACGAGCTCCTACAATGAGCAGTTCTTC
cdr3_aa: CASSLDQGVLLTSSYNEQFF

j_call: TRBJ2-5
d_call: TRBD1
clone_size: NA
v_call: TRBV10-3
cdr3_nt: TGTGCCATCAGTGAGTCGGGTACAGGGGCCCAGTACTTC
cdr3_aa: CAISESGTGAQYF